These 3 T cell receptor beta chains originate from one sample sequenced in a study of cytomegalovirus exposure and HLA in healthy donors. The primer mix had 60 Vbeta and 13 Jbeta primers. TCRdb's copy holds only in-frame clones and misses some; the assay was immunoSEQ multiplex PCR. The sample includes 150,000 to 200,000 clones, roughly 78% of them seen just once. Sequencing was performed on PBMCs. These receptors all stem from a woman in her 30s in good health and CMV-seronegative.

This chain uses TRBV7-8 with TRBJ1-3; 8 nucleotides line up with TRBD1. CDR3 size: 15 residues. The trim removed 6 bases at V and 3 bases at J, leaving 7 bases unmatched. Looked up from germline, CDR1 is SGHVS and CDR2 is FQNEAQ. CDR3 in amino acids: CASSPQGARGNTIYF. The DNA for the CDR3 is TGTGCCAGCAGTCCGCAGGGGGCCCGTGGAAACACCATATATTTT.

V is TRBV6-5 and J is TRBJ2-6; no clear D. Germline V gene sequence: CDR1 MNHEY, CDR2 SVGAGI. V was trimmed by 5 bases and J by 4 bases, leaving 9 bases between them. This CDR3 has 14 amino acids. This CDR3 reads CASSLLAGANVLTF. The DNA for the CDR3 is TGTGCCAGCAGTCTCCTCGCGGGGGCCAACGTCCTGACTTTC.

This chain connects TRBV19 to TRBJ2-7, with D possibly TRBD2 on 6 matching bases. CDR1 LNHDA and CDR2 SQIVND come from the germline V gene (reference sequence). V was cut by 9 bases and J by 2 bases, with 17 bases left in between. The CDR3 is made up of 14 amino acids. The CDR3 sequence: CASSFMGGAYEQYF. CDR3 DNA: TGTGCCAGCAGCTTTATGGGGGGTGCCTACGAGCAGTACTTC.